The 17 T cell receptor beta chains given below trace back to one sample, sequenced in a study of OX40 agonist ivuxolimab in advanced cancers. The assay was immunoSEQ multiplex PCR, and TCRdb's table has in-frame clones only and misses some. The table has around 99,000 clones, 91% seen once. Sequenced here: CD4+ or CD8+ T cells sorted from blood, sampled in a trial of the OX40 agonist ivuxolimab. These receptors were taken from an adult with an advanced solid tumor such as melanoma, head and neck, liver or kidney cancer.

The V and J genes are TRBV6-5 and TRBJ2-1, with a weak D call TRBD1 (5 bases). The V end lost 2 bases, the J end lost 3 bases, and 8 bases lay between the germline ends. There are 14 residues in the CDR3. Germline lookup yields CDR1 MNHEY and CDR2 SVGAGI. The CDR3 is CASSYRQLYNEQFF. Written as DNA, the CDR3 is TGTGCCAGCAGTTACCGACAGCTCTACAATGAGCAGTTCTTC.

V gene TRBV18 combines with J gene TRBJ2-3, with D maybe TRBD2 (5 bases). Germline assignment: CDR1 KGHSH and CDR2 LQKENI. CDR3 length equals 14 residues. V lost 8 bases and J lost 1, with 13 bases in between. This chain's CDR3 is CASLHAGGTDTQYF. CDR3 in DNA: TGTGCCAGCCTTCACGCGGGCGGCACAGATACGCAGTATTTT.

The CDR3 reads CAISESGGLAVQETQYF. The CDR3 region has the DNA TGTGCCATCAGTGAGTCCGGCGGACTAGCGGTACAAGAGACCCAGTACTTC. The chain uses TRBV10-3 and TRBJ2-5; TRBD2 agrees at 10 bases. CDR3 length: 17 residues. J gave up 2 bases and V 0 bases, and 6 bases lay outside the gene matches. Germline CDR1 is ENHRY and CDR2 is SYGVKD.

CDR3 loop: CASRLGGRASGNEQYF. The CDR3 nucleotides read TGTGCAAGTCGCTTAGGAGGTAGGGCTAGCGGAAACGAGCAGTACTTC. This chain joins TRBV12-2 and TRBJ2-7; TRBD2 is the table's D call, not checked against the DNA. TRBV12-2 is a known pseudogene. This CDR3 contains 16 residues.

The gene calls are TRBV20-1 and TRBJ2-7; no clear D. Germline V gene lookup returns CDR1 DFQATT and CDR2 SNEGSKA (reference sequence). V was pared by 6 bases and J by 2 bases, with 8 bases between. The CDR3 contains 11 residues. CDR3 in DNA: TGCAGTGCACCCGAGGCCTACGAGCAGTACTTC. It yields the protein CSAPEAYEQYF.

CDR3 in DNA: TGTGCCAGCAGCTTACAACCAGCAGGGGAAGGCACAGATACGCAGTATTTT. Encoded protein: CASSLQPAGEGTDTQYF. The chain links TRBV11-2 to TRBJ2-3; D may be TRBD1 (6 bases). CDR1 is SGHAT, CDR2 FQNNGV, per germline. The CDR3 totals 17 residues. V was trimmed by 2 bases and J by 1 base, leaving 16 bases between them.

The V gene is TRBV4-2, the J gene TRBJ2-5; D is perhaps TRBD1 (6 bases). CDR1 LGHNA and CDR2 YNFKEQ come from the germline V gene. The CDR3 extends over 14 amino acids. V dropped 4 bases and J dropped 5 bases, with 14 bases sitting between them. The CDR3 sequence: CASSLGGSGETQYF. CDR3 sequence (DNA): TGTGCCAGCAGCCTAGGGGGAAGTGGCGAGACCCAGTACTTC.

This chain joins TRBV6-1 and TRBJ1-2; maybe TRBD1 (5 bases). Germline V gene sequence: CDR1 MNHNS, CDR2 SASEGT. Trimming took 6 bases from V and 3 from J, leaving 17 bases between them. This CDR3 spans 15 amino acids. CDR3 DNA sequence: TGTGCCAGCAGGGGGCAGCTTACACGTTACTATGGCTACACCTTC. Amino acid sequence: CASRGQLTRYYGYTF.

The rearrangement uses TRBV7-9 and TRBJ1-3, with 10 bases fitting TRBD1. The ends lost 1 base at V and 0 bases at J; junction bases unmatched: 9. In germline, CDR1 is SEHNR, CDR2 FQNEAQ (reference sequence). This CDR3 contains 19 residues. This chain's CDR3 is CASSLGNLWTGGSGNTIYF. CDR3 nucleotides: TGTGCCAGCAGCTTAGGTAATCTGTGGACAGGGGGCTCTGGAAACACCATATATTTT.

The rearrangement links TRBV4-2 to TRBJ2-5, with 7 bases identical to TRBD2. The J call may not be correct, given that the DNA end is closer to TRBJ2-7. From germline, CDR1 is LGHNA and CDR2 YNFKEQ. CDR3 length equals 15 residues. CDR3 DNA sequence: TGTGCCAGCAGCCAAGCCAGGGAGGGCCAATACGAGCAGTACTTC. Encoded protein: CASSQAREGQYEQYF.

V is TRBV30 and J is TRBJ1-5, with D tentatively TRBD1 (6 bases). The V and J ends lost 4 bases and 1 base respectively, with 8 bases between them. The CDR3 is made up of 13 amino acids. The germline CDR1 and CDR2 sequences are GTSNPN and SVGIG (reference sequence). The CDR3 loop reads CAWTRGSNQPQHF. The CDR3 DNA is TGTGCCTGGACCAGGGGCAGCAATCAGCCCCAGCATTTT.

In nucleotides, the CDR3 is TGTGCCAGCAGTGTGACAGGGTTGTATGGCAATCAGCCCCAGCATTTT. Protein sequence: CASSVTGLYGNQPQHF. The chain employs TRBV2 and TRBJ1-5; 7 bases are a match to TRBD1. V shed 4 bases and J 2 bases; nucleotides not matched to a gene: 8. Germline CDR1 reads SNHLY; CDR2 reads FYNNEI. This CDR3 has 16 residues.

The chain couples TRBV7-3 to TRBJ1-2; the match to TRBD1 covers 7 bases. The V segment lost 1 base and the J segment 3 bases; nucleotides outside the gene matches: 8. This CDR3 has 16 amino acids. Germline CDR1 reads SGHTA; CDR2 reads FQGTGA. The CDR3 nucleotides read TGTGCCAGCAGCTTAAGGAGGACAGGATCCTACTATGGCTACACCTTC. The encoded protein is CASSLRRTGSYYGYTF. Full variable domain (remainder filled in from reference TRBV7-3 and TRBJ1-2): GAGVSQTPSNKVTEKGKYVELRCDPISGHTALYWYRQSLGQGPEFLIYFQGTGAADDSGLPNDRFFAVRPEGSVSTLKIQRTERGDSAVYLCASSLRRTGSYYGYTFGSGTRLTVV.

This clone appeared once. This chain uses TRBV6-1 with TRBJ2-1, with D perhaps matching TRBD2 (5 bases). The CDR3 consists of 15 residues. In germline, CDR1 is MNHNS, CDR2 SASEGT. With 2 bases removed from V and 2 bases from J, the gap between germline ends came to 10 bases. Here the CDR3 reads CASSESGPPYNEQFF. The CDR3, as DNA: TGTGCCAGCAGTGAAAGCGGACCCCCCTACAATGAGCAGTTCTTC.

V usage is TRBV27 and J usage is TRBJ2-5; 7 nucleotides agree with TRBD1. The CDR3 runs 16 residues. V shed 4 bases, J shed 2 bases, and the junction held 10 bases outside the gene matches. The germline gives CDR1 MNHEY, CDR2 SMNVEV (reference sequence). The CDR3 is CASSSTTGVGQETQYF. The CDR3 DNA sequence: TGTGCCAGCAGTTCAACTACAGGGGTAGGGCAAGAGACCCAGTACTTC.

V is TRBV2 and J is TRBJ1-4; 9 bases align to TRBD1. Germline V gene data show CDR1 as SNHLY and CDR2 as FYNNEI. This CDR3 has 15 amino acids. The V and J ends lost 6 bases and 7 bases, in that order; junction bases with no gene match: 9. The CDR3 protein is CASSLGGQGTEKLFF. As DNA, the CDR3 is TGTGCCAGCAGCCTCGGGGGACAGGGAACTGAAAAACTGTTTTTT.

The chain combines TRBV10-1 with TRBJ2-7; 8 positions match TRBD1. The J segment lost 4 bases and the V segment lost 4 bases, leaving 15 bases of the junction unmatched. The CDR3 spans 17 residues. Germline assignment: CDR1 WNHNN and CDR2 SYGVQD (reference sequence). The chain's CDR3 is CASSGTKRTGKSYEQYF. The CDR3 nucleotides are TGCGCCAGCAGTGGCACGAAGCGGACAGGGAAGTCGTACGAGCAGTACTTC.